The 27 T cell receptor beta chains reported below all come from one sample, sequenced in a study of T cell responses to AZD1222 COVID-19 vaccine. Sequenced by immunoSEQ multiplex PCR; TCRdb stores in-frame clones only, minus some. The table includes roughly 44,000 clones, 83% detected once. Sequencing used peripheral blood, obtained on day 0 of AZD1222 vaccination. All receptors come from an adult in good health.

The chain couples TRBV7-2 to TRBJ2-7; no definite D call. CDR3 size: 11 residues. V was shortened by 5 bases and J by 5 bases, with 7 bases between the two germline ends. Germline-derived CDR1 and CDR2 are SGHTA and FQGNSA. Here the CDR3 DNA reads TGTGCCAGCAGCCAATATAACGAGCAGTACTTC. Its protein is CASSQYNEQYF.

The rearrangement uses TRBV19 and TRBJ2-7; TRBD1 matches 7 bases. Germline V lookup: CDR1 LNHDA, CDR2 SQIVND (reference sequence). Trimming at V came to 5 bases and at J to 2 bases, leaving 9 bases not matched to a gene. This CDR3 contains 15 residues. CDR3 region: CASSSSGTAAYEQYF. For the CDR3, the DNA is TGTGCCAGTAGTTCTTCCGGGACAGCAGCCTACGAGCAGTACTTC.

The genes are TRBV19 and TRBJ2-7; 14 bases map to TRBD2. Per germline, CDR1 LNHDA and CDR2 SQIVND (reference sequence). This CDR3 is 18 amino acids long. V shed 4 bases and J 0 bases; nucleotides not matched to a gene: 8. In nucleotides, the CDR3 is TGTGCCAGTAGTACCCGACTAGCGGGAGGGCCCTTCTCCTACGAGCAGTACTTC. The encoded protein is CASSTRLAGGPFSYEQYF.

This sequence joins TRBV6-5 and TRBJ1-5; possibly TRBD1 for D (6 bases). Germline lookup yields CDR1 MNHEY and CDR2 SVGAGI. V was clipped by 7 bases and J by 3 bases, with 10 bases between them. The CDR3 runs 13 residues. The CDR3: CASKRTVNQPQHF. Written as DNA, the CDR3 is TGTGCCAGCAAAAGGACAGTCAATCAGCCCCAGCATTTT.

The chain combines TRBV5-1 with TRBJ2-4; D is possibly TRBD1 (6 bases). The CDR3 covers 14 residues. V was shortened by 4 bases and J by 1 base, with 9 bases between the two germline ends. CDR1 and CDR2 (germline): SGHRS, YFSETQ. The CDR3 DNA reads as TGCGCCAGCAGCCCAGGGGAGGCCAAAAACATTCAGTACTTC. As protein: CASSPGEAKNIQYF. Based on the CDR3 plus reference TRBV5-1 and TRBJ2-4, the full variable domain is KAGVTQTPRYLIKTRGQQVTLSCSPISGHRSVSWYQQTPGQGLQFLFEYFSETQRNKGNFPGRFSGRQFSNSRSEMNVSTLELGDSALYLCASSPGEAKNIQYFGAGTRLSVL.

J is TRBJ1-5 and V is TRBV27; no definite D call. V was cut by 3 bases and J by 0 bases, with 6 bases left in between. Germline CDR1 is MNHEY and CDR2 is SMNVEV (reference sequence). This CDR3 is built from 14 residues. In nucleotides, the CDR3 is TGTGCCAGCAGTTTCGGGAATAGCAATCAGCCCCAGCATTTT. Protein sequence: CASSFGNSNQPQHF.

The chain combines TRBV5-6 with TRBJ1-6; the D gene is possibly TRBD1 (6 bases). V was pared by 0 bases and J by 3 bases, with 13 bases between. CDR1 SGHDT and CDR2 YYEEEE come from the germline V gene. The CDR3 is 17 amino acids. The DNA for the CDR3 is TGTGCCAGCAGCTTGGCACACAGGGACGTCTATAATTCACCCCTCCACTTT. This encodes CASSLAHRDVYNSPLHF.

The sample holds a few counts of this clone. This rearrangement joins TRBV12-3 or TRBV12-4 to TRBJ2-1; 7 bases line up with TRBD2. The CDR3 has 13 residues. V shed 4 bases, J shed 5 bases, and the junction held 2 bases outside the gene matches. CDR3 sequence: CASSWGGNNEQFF. Written as DNA, the CDR3 is TGTGCCAGCAGTTGGGGGGGAAACAATGAGCAGTTCTTC.

J is TRBJ1-3 and V is TRBV2; D might be TRBD1 (6 bases). The CDR3 sequence is 14 residues long. Per the germline V gene, CDR1 is SNHLY and CDR2 is FYNNEI. The V and J ends lost 4 bases and 4 bases respectively, with 11 bases between them. CDR3 loop: CASSGRGIGNTIYF. As DNA, the CDR3 is TGTGCCAGCAGTGGTAGGGGGATCGGAAACACCATATATTTT.

The chain uses TRBV2 and TRBJ2-7, with D possibly TRBD1 on 6 matching bases. V shed 5 bases and J shed 4 bases, with 12 bases lying between them. The germline CDR1 and CDR2 sequences are SNHLY and FYNNEI. This CDR3 is 13 amino acids long. CDR3: CASSPGAPYEQYF. CDR3 nucleotides: TGTGCCAGCAGTCCAGGGGCTCCTTACGAGCAGTACTTC.

The chain links TRBV28 to TRBJ1-2, with 7 bases lining up with TRBD1. This CDR3 has 12 amino acids. The germline gives CDR1 MDHEN, CDR2 SYDVKM. Trimming removed 4 bases from V and 6 bases from J; junction bases left unmatched: 2. CDR3 sequence: CASSSTGNGYTF. DNA for the CDR3: TGTGCCAGCAGTTCGACAGGGAATGGCTACACCTTC.

J is TRBJ1-1 and V is TRBV6-1; D call uncertain. Trimming cost V 0 bases and J 8 bases, with 13 bases left between them. Germline-derived CDR1 and CDR2 are MNHNS and SASEGT. This CDR3 spans 14 amino acids. CDR3 nucleotides: TGTGCCAGCAGTGAAGCCGGCGGGCGGCAGGAAGCTTTCTTT. It translates to CASSEAGGRQEAFF.

This chain uses TRBV27 with TRBJ1-1; a possible D gene is TRBD1 (6 bases). CDR3 length: 15 residues. Trimming took off 4 bases at V and 0 bases at J, with 12 bases between the two ends. Looked up from germline, CDR1 is MNHEY and CDR2 is SMNVEV (reference sequence). The CDR3 nucleotides are TGTGCCAGCAGTTCGCAGGACAGTATGAACACTGAAGCTTTCTTT. This sequence encodes CASSSQDSMNTEAFF.

The chain has TRBV7-8 and TRBJ2-7; 10 bases map to TRBD2. This CDR3 comprises 16 residues. Germline V CDR1 and CDR2: SGHVS, FQNEAQ. Losses at the gene ends were 4 bases for V and 0 bases for J; bases not matched to a gene: 6. CDR3 coding DNA: TGTGCCAGCAGCTCCATCGGACTAGCGGCCTCCTACGAGCAGTACTTC. It is translated as CASSSIGLAASYEQYF.

V and J are TRBV7-2 and TRBJ1-2; TRBD1 might be the D (5 bases). The germline V gene encodes CDR1 SGHTA and CDR2 FQGNSA. The CDR3 is 15 amino acids. Trimming took 2 bases from V and 6 from J, leaving 16 bases between them. The CDR3 here is CASSLTSGGANGYTF. CDR3 DNA: TGTGCCAGCAGCTTAACCTCGGGAGGGGCGAATGGCTACACCTTC.

V is TRBV6-5 and J is TRBJ2-4; 7 bases are shared with TRBD1. Germline V lookup: CDR1 MNHEY, CDR2 SVGAGI. V lost 10 bases and J lost 6; bases outside the gene matches: 6. The CDR3 contains 12 residues. CDR3: CATERGRNIQYF. CDR3 nucleotides: TGTGCCACTGAGAGGGGGCGAAACATTCAGTACTTC.

The chain combines TRBV5-1 with TRBJ2-5; perhaps TRBD2 as D (7 bases). This CDR3 has 15 amino acids. V shed 4 bases and J shed 5 bases, with 18 bases lying between them. Germline-derived CDR1 and CDR2 are SGHRS and YFSETQ. CDR3 coding DNA: TGCGCCAGCAGCCTCGGGGGGCGCGGTGGGGAGACCCAGTACTTC. It specifies CASSLGGRGGETQYF.

Here the CDR3 DNA reads TGTGCCAGCAGCGGGCCGGAAGGCGGGTCCTACGAGCAGTACTTC. Amino acids: CASSGPEGGSYEQYF. The chain is built from TRBV5-4 and TRBJ2-7; possible D gene TRBD2, 5 bases. This CDR3 is built from 15 residues. Germline CDR1 reads SGHNT; CDR2 reads YYREEE (reference sequence). Trimming pared 4 bases from V and 1 base from J, leaving 15 bases between. Supplemented by reference TRBV5-4 and TRBJ2-7, the full variable domain reads ETGVTQSPTHLIKTRGQQVTLRCSSQSGHNTVSWYQQALGQGPQFIFQYYREEENGRGNFPPRFSGLQFPNYSSELNVNALELDDSALYLCASSGPEGGSYEQYFGPGTRLTVT.

The CDR3 loop is CAISVTGQSNQPQHF. DNA of the CDR3: TGTGCCATCAGTGTAACAGGGCAAAGCAATCAGCCCCAGCATTTT. The chain carries TRBV10-3 and TRBJ1-5; D might be TRBD1 (6 bases). This CDR3 spans 15 amino acids. Trimming took 4 bases from V and 1 from J, leaving 11 bases between them. Germline CDR1 reads ENHRY; CDR2 reads SYGVKD.

The V gene is TRBV7-9, the J gene TRBJ2-2; D possibly uses TRBD1 or TRBD2 (5 bases each). V was clipped by 5 bases and J by 5 bases, with 15 bases between them. Germline values: CDR1 SEHNR, CDR2 FQNEAQ (reference sequence). There are 15 residues in the CDR3. The CDR3 DNA is TGTGCCAGCAGCCTATCTGGGGGAAGGACCGGGGAGCTGTTTTTT. Its protein is CASSLSGGRTGELFF.

The rearrangement joins TRBV29-1 to TRBJ2-1; 12 bases fit TRBD2. This CDR3 spans 16 amino acids. Trimming took 6 bases from V and 7 from J; bases not matched to a gene: 13. The V gene's germline CDR1 is SQVTM and CDR2 ANQGSEA. CDR3 amino acids: CSVLWASGRAANEQFF. The CDR3 region has the DNA TGCAGCGTCCTATGGGCTAGCGGGAGGGCCGCGAATGAGCAGTTCTTC.

This clone was seen only once. This rearrangement joins TRBV2 to TRBJ2-1; 7 bases align to TRBD2. Germline CDR1 and CDR2: SNHLY and FYNNEI. Trimming at V came to 0 bases and at J to 2 bases, leaving 7 bases not matched to a gene. The CDR3 is 17 amino acids. This chain's CDR3 is CASSEALGGGAYNEQFF. The CDR3 coding sequence is TGTGCCAGCAGTGAAGCGCTTGGTGGGGGGGCCTACAATGAGCAGTTCTTC.

This sequence joins TRBV6-1 and TRBJ2-3; D ambiguous. Trimming removed 3 bases at V and 6 bases at J, with 7 bases between. Per germline, CDR1 MNHNS and CDR2 SASEGT. The CDR3 consists of 12 residues. CDR3 sequence (DNA): TGTGCCAGCAGTGATTCAACGGATACGCAGTATTTT. Its protein is CASSDSTDTQYF.

The chain links TRBV19 to TRBJ2-4, with D possibly being TRBD1 (5 bases). Deletions cut 1 base from V and 4 bases from J, with 11 bases between. Germline CDR1 reads LNHDA; CDR2 reads SQIVND (reference sequence). The CDR3 is made up of 15 amino acids. CDR3 DNA: TGTGCCAGTAGTATAGGTAGAGACAGAAAAAACATTCAGTACTTC. Amino acid sequence: CASSIGRDRKNIQYF.

The chain's CDR3 is CASKLAGGPSSYNEQFF. Here the CDR3 DNA reads TGTGCCAGCAAATTAGCGGGAGGGCCGTCGTCCTACAATGAGCAGTTCTTC. The chain employs TRBV5-6 and TRBJ2-1; 11 bases map to TRBD2. J gave up 1 base and V 6 bases, and 9 bases lay outside the gene matches. This CDR3 has 17 residues. The germline CDR1 and CDR2 sequences are SGHDT and YYEEEE.

The chain has TRBV2 and TRBJ2-1, with 13 bases aligning to TRBD2. Germline V lookup: CDR1 SNHLY, CDR2 FYNNEI. The CDR3 spans 14 residues. With V trimmed by 7 bases and J by 8 bases, 5 bases remained unmatched. CDR3 residues: CASTRTSGGYEQFF. CDR3 DNA: TGTGCCAGCACCCGGACTAGCGGGGGTTATGAGCAGTTCTTC.

This clone was detected only a few times. The J gene is TRBJ2-7, the V gene TRBV5-5, with 10 bases aligning to TRBD2. Germline V lookup: CDR1 SGHKS, CDR2 YYEKEE (reference sequence). This CDR3 has 14 amino acids. V gave up 1 base and J gave up 3 bases; unmatched junction bases: 1. CDR3 residues: CASSLSSGSYEQYF. The DNA for the CDR3 is TGTGCCAGCAGCTTGTCTAGCGGGAGCTACGAGCAGTACTTC.